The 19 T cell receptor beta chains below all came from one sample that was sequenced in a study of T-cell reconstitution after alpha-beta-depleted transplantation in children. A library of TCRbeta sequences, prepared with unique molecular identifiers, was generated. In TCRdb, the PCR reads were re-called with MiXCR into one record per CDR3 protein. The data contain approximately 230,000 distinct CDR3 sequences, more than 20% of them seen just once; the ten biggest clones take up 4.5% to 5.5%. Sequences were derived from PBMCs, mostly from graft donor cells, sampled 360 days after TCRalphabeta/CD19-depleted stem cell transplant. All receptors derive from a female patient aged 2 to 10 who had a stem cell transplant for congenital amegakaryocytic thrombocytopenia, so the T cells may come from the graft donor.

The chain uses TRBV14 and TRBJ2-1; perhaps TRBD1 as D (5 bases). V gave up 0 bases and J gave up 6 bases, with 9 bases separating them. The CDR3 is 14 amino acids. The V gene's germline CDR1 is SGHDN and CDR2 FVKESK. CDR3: CASSQDLGANEQFF. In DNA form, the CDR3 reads TGTGCCAGCAGCCAAGATCTTGGGGCCAATGAGCAGTTCTTC.

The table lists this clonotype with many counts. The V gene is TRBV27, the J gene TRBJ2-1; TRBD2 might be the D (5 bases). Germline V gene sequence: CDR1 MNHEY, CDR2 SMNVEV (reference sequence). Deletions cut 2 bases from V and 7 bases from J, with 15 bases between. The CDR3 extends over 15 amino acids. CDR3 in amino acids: CASSLVSASPNEQFF. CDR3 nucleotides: TGTGCCAGCAGTTTAGTTAGCGCGTCTCCTAATGAGCAGTTCTTC.

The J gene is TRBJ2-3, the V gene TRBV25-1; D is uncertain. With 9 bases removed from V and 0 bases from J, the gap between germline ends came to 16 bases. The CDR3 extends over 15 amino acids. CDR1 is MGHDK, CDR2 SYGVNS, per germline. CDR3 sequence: CAREGVGLSTDTQYF. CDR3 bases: TGTGCCAGGGAAGGAGTGGGCCTAAGCACAGATACGCAGTATTTT. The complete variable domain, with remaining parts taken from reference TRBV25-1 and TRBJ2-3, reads EADIYQTPRYLVIGTGKKITLECSQTMGHDKMYWYQQDPGMELHLIHYSYGVNSTEKGDLSSESTVSRIRTEHFPLTLESARPSHTSQYLCAREGVGLSTDTQYFGPGTRLTVL.

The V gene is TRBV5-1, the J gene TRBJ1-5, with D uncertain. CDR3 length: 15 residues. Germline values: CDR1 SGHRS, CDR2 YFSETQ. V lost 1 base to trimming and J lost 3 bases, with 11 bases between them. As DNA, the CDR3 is TGCGCCAGCAGCTTGTCCGGTACGGTCAATCAGCCCCAGCATTTT. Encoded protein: CASSLSGTVNQPQHF. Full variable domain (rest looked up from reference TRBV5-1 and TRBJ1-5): KAGVTQTPRYLIKTRGQQVTLSCSPISGHRSVSWYQQTPGQGLQFLFEYFSETQRNKGNFPGRFSGRQFSNSRSEMNVSTLELGDSALYLCASSLSGTVNQPQHFGDGTRLSIL.

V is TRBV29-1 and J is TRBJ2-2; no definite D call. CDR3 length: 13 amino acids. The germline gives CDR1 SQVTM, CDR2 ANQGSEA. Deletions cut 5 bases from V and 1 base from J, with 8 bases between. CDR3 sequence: CSVSPVNTGELFF. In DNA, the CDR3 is TGCAGCGTTTCTCCGGTGAACACCGGGGAGCTGTTTTTT.

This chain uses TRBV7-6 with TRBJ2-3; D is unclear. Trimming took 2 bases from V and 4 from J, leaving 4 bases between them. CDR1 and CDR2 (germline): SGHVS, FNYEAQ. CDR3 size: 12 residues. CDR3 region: CASSLIADTQYF. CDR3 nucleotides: TGTGCCAGCAGCTTAATAGCAGATACGCAGTATTTT.

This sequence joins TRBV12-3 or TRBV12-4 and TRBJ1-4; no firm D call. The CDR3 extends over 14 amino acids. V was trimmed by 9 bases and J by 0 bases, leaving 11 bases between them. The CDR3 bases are TGTGCCAGTGGCCCCCGAGCAACTAATGAAAAACTGTTTTTT. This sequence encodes CASGPRATNEKLFF.

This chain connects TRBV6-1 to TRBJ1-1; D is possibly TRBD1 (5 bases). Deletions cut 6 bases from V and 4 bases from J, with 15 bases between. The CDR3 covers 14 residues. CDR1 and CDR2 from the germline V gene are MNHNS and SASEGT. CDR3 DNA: TGTGCCAGCAGCGCTGTGGGGGTCCCCACTGAAGCTTTCTTT. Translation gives CASSAVGVPTEAFF.

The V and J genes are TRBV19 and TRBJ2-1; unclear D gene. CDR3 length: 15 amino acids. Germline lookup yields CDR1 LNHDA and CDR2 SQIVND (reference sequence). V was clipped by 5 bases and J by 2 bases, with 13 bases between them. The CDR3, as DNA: TGTGCCAGTAGTCCTGGTCAAAAGCCCTACAATGAGCAGTTCTTC. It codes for CASSPGQKPYNEQFF.

CDR3 loop: CSVEFLGGADKYNEQFF. The CDR3, as DNA: TGCAGCGTTGAGTTTTTAGGGGGGGCGGATAAATACAATGAGCAGTTCTTC. The genes are TRBV29-1 and TRBJ2-1, with D tentatively TRBD2 (7 bases). The germline V and J ends were trimmed by 3 bases and 4 bases, with 22 bases remaining between them. The CDR3 is 17 amino acids. The germline V gene has CDR1 SQVTM and CDR2 ANQGSEA.

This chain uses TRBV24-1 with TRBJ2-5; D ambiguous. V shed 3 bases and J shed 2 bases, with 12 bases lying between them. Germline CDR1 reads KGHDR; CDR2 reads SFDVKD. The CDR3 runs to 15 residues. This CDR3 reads CATSDGLRIQETQYF. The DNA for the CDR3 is TGTGCCACCAGTGATGGCCTGAGAATTCAAGAGACCCAGTACTTC.

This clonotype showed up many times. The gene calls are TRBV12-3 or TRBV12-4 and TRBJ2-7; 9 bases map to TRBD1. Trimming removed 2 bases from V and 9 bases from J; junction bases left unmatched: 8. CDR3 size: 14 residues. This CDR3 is CASSLWTGDSPQYF. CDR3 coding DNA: TGTGCCAGCAGTTTATGGACAGGGGATTCGCCGCAGTACTTC.

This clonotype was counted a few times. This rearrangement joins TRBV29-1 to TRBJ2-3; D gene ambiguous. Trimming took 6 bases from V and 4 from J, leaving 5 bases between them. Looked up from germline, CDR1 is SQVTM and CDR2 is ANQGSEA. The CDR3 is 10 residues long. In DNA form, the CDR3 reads TGCAGCGTCATATCAGATACGCAGTATTTT. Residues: CSVISDTQYF.

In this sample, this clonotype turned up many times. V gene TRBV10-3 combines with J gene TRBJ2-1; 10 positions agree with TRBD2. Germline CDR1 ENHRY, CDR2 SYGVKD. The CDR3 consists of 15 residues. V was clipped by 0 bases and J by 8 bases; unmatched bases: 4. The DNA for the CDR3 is TGTGCCATCAGTGAGTCTAGCGGGGGGCCCTATGAGCAGTTCTTC. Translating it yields CAISESSGGPYEQFF.

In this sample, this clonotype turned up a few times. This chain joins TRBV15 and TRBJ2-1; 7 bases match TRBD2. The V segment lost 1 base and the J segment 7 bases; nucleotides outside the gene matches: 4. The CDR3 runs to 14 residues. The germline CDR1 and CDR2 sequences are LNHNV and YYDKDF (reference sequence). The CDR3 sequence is CATSRVLGGNEQFF. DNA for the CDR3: TGTGCCACCAGCAGAGTGTTGGGGGGGAATGAGCAGTTCTTC.

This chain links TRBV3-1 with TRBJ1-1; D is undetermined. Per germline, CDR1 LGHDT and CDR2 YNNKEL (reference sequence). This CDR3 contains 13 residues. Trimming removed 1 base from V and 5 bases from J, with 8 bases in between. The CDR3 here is CASSQVRLTEAFF. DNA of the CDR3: TGTGCCAGCAGCCAAGTCCGGCTGACTGAAGCTTTCTTT.

CDR3 protein: CASSNSDLNYEQYF. CDR3 nucleotides: TGTGCCAGCAGCAATTCGGACTTAAACTACGAGCAGTACTTC. V gene TRBV5-4 combines with J gene TRBJ2-7; D is perhaps TRBD2 (5 bases). CDR3 length: 14 residues. The V end was cut by 4 bases, the J end by 3 bases, with 14 bases between. Germline CDR1 is SGHNT and CDR2 is YYREEE (reference sequence).

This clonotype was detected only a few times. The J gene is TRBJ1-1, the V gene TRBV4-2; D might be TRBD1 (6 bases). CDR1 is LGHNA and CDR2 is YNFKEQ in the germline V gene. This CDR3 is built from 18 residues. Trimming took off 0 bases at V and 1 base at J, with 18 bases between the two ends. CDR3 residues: CASSQEWGVDSSNTEAFF. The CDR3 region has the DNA TGTGCCAGCAGCCAAGAATGGGGTGTGGACAGTTCGAACACTGAAGCTTTCTTT.

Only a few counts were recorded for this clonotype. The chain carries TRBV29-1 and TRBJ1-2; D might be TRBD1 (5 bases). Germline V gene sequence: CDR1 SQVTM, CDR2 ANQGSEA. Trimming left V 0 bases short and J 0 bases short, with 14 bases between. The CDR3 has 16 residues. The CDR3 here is CSVEEGPPTSNYGYTF. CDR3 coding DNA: TGCAGCGTTGAAGAGGGGCCCCCTACCTCTAACTATGGCTACACCTTC.